This passage covers 20 T cell receptor beta chains from one sample sequenced in a study of cytotoxic CD8 clonotypes in ibrutinib-treated CLL. Sequenced by immunoSEQ multiplex PCR; TCRdb stores in-frame clones only, minus some. Of roughly 170,000 clones detected, around 80% appear once; the ten largest clones hold less than 6%. The starting material was PBMCs, obtained after 24 months of ibrutinib treatment. These receptors came from a human donor with chronic lymphocytic leukemia.

The gene calls are TRBV5-6 and TRBJ1-6, with D possibly TRBD1 on 6 matching bases. V was pared by 4 bases and J by 10 bases, with 18 bases between. The CDR3 contains 15 residues. Germline V lookup: CDR1 SGHDT, CDR2 YYEEEE. The DNA of the CDR3 is TGTGCCAGCAGCAGGCGTGGGGCAGGGGACTCACCCCTCCACTTT. Protein: CASSRRGAGDSPLHF.

The genes are TRBV7-2 and TRBJ2-1; 8 bases fit TRBD2. Unmatched junction bases numbered 8, after V lost 4 bases and J lost 0 bases. CDR1 SGHTA and CDR2 FQGNSA come from the germline V gene. The CDR3 covers 17 residues. As DNA, the CDR3 is TGTGCCAGCAGCTCCGCCCCCAGCGGGAGCTCCTACAATGAGCAGTTCTTC. It is translated as CASSSAPSGSSYNEQFF.

This clone was seen a single time. CDR3 coding DNA: TGTGCCAGCTCCCTGGGGCTACCCACAGATACGCAGTATTTT. Amino acid sequence: CASSLGLPTDTQYF. The V and J genes are TRBV18 and TRBJ2-3; D possibly corresponds to TRBD1 (5 bases). The CDR3 spans 14 residues. The V and J ends lost 6 bases and 2 bases respectively, with 12 bases between them. The germline V gene encodes CDR1 KGHSH and CDR2 LQKENI.

V usage is TRBV5-1 and J usage is TRBJ2-7; D remains unclear. This CDR3 is 15 amino acids long. The V gene lost 0 bases and the J gene lost 3 bases, with 13 bases spanning the gap. The germline gives CDR1 SGHRS, CDR2 YFSETQ. The CDR3 region is CASSLASAGNYEQYF. Written as DNA, the CDR3 is TGCGCCAGCAGCTTGGCCTCGGCAGGAAACTACGAGCAGTACTTC.

The V and J genes are TRBV11-3 and TRBJ1-1; TRBD1 matches at 7 bases. CDR1 SGHNT and CDR2 YENEEA come from the germline V gene. The CDR3 spans 14 residues. The trim removed 4 bases at V and 4 bases at J, leaving 6 bases unmatched. The CDR3 spells CASSSEGARTEAFF. The CDR3 coding sequence is TGTGCCAGCAGCTCGGAGGGGGCTCGCACTGAAGCTTTCTTT.

This chain joins TRBV6-4 and TRBJ2-3; 13 nucleotides agree with TRBD2. The CDR3 runs 15 residues. The V gene's germline CDR1 is MRHNA and CDR2 SNTAGT. The ends lost 6 bases at V and 10 bases at J; junction bases unmatched: 10. CDR3 DNA sequence: TGTGCCAGCAGCCCGGGACTAGCGGGGAGAGAAGCGCAGTATTTT. Translated: CASSPGLAGREAQYF.

Only one count was recorded for this clone. The chain couples TRBV6-5 to TRBJ1-1; D unclear. The V gene's germline CDR1 is MNHEY and CDR2 SVGAGI. The CDR3 consists of 13 residues. Trimming removed 10 bases from V and 2 bases from J, with 14 bases in between. This chain's CDR3 is CATKIETNTEAFF. CDR3 nucleotide sequence: TGTGCCACCAAAATCGAAACTAACACTGAAGCTTTCTTT.

This clone has only one observation. The V and J genes are TRBV6-5 and TRBJ2-5; the D call may be TRBD1 or TRBD2 (5 bases each). The CDR3 covers 15 residues. Deletions cut 2 bases from V and 5 bases from J, with 15 bases between. Germline loops: CDR1 MNHEY, CDR2 SVGAGI. CDR3 loop: CASSYRGPRGETQYF. In DNA, the CDR3 is TGTGCCAGCAGTTACCGGGGCCCCCGTGGGGAGACCCAGTACTTC.

This clone was counted a single time. The chain uses TRBV6-5 and TRBJ2-3; no clear D. The CDR3 loop spans 14 amino acids. Germline V gene lookup returns CDR1 MNHEY and CDR2 SVGAGI. V lost 0 bases to trimming and J lost 2 bases, with 6 bases between them. The DNA of the CDR3 is TGTGCCAGCAGTTACTCGGCTTACACAGATACGCAGTATTTT. Translated, it gives CASSYSAYTDTQYF.

This clone was observed a few times. This chain connects TRBV4-1 to TRBJ2-1; the match to TRBD2 covers 13 bases. The CDR3 has 15 residues. After removal of 4 bases from V and 9 bases from J, the junction contained 6 bases not matched to a gene. The germline V gene has CDR1 MGHRA and CDR2 YSYEKL. The CDR3 sequence: CASSPQLAGGFEQFF. Here the CDR3 DNA reads TGCGCCAGCAGCCCCCAACTAGCGGGGGGGTTTGAGCAGTTCTTC.

V gene TRBV9 combines with J gene TRBJ1-1, with 10 bases aligning to TRBD1. V lost 1 base, J lost 0 bases, and 9 bases stayed unmatched. The CDR3 consists of 18 residues. From germline, CDR1 is SGDLS and CDR2 YYNGEE. The CDR3 DNA is TGTGCCAGCAGCGTACCCGGGACAGGGGCTACAATGAACACTGAAGCTTTCTTT. Translating it yields CASSVPGTGATMNTEAFF.

This clone showed up just a few times. The chain recombines TRBV28 with TRBJ2-5; D is unclear. Germline CDR1 reads MDHEN; CDR2 reads SYDVKM. The CDR3 runs 14 residues. V lost 5 bases and J 5 bases, leaving 15 bases between the germline ends. CDR3 DNA: TGTGCCAGCAGTCCGTCCCCCCAGGCGGAGACCCAGTACTTC. Translation: CASSPSPQAETQYF.

The chain links TRBV10-3 to TRBJ1-2; TRBD1 is a possible D gene (5 bases). This CDR3 has 15 residues. Trimming removed 6 bases from V and 3 bases from J, with 17 bases in between. Germline V CDR1 and CDR2: ENHRY, SYGVKD. The CDR3 here is CAIRGGPFSDYGYTF. The CDR3 bases are TGTGCCATCAGGGGGGGTCCCTTTTCAGACTATGGCTACACCTTC.

This chain connects TRBV6-5 to TRBJ1-3; D is unresolved. This CDR3 is 14 amino acids long. Germline-derived CDR1 and CDR2 are MNHEY and SVGAGI. Trimming took 7 bases from V and 2 from J, leaving 12 bases between them. CDR3 in DNA: TGTGCCAGCAAACAACCGGCTGCTGGAAACACCATATATTTT. This encodes CASKQPAAGNTIYF.

The V gene is TRBV5-4, the J gene TRBJ2-7; 11 bases line up with TRBD2. The J segment lost 5 bases and the V segment lost 4 bases, leaving 8 bases of the junction unmatched. Germline values: CDR1 SGHNT, CDR2 YYREEE (reference sequence). This CDR3 has 15 amino acids. The CDR3 nucleotides read TGTGCCAGCAGCGGGGGTAGCGGGAGGGCCCACGAGCAGTACTTC. Translation: CASSGGSGRAHEQYF.

The chain recombines TRBV7-2 with TRBJ2-7, with 9 nucleotides matching TRBD1. The ends lost 4 bases at V and 4 bases at J; junction bases unmatched: 5. This CDR3 region has 14 residues. The germline gives CDR1 SGHTA, CDR2 FQGNSA. CDR3 loop: CASSSDRGIYEQYF. CDR3 DNA sequence: TGTGCCAGCAGCTCGGACAGGGGAATATACGAGCAGTACTTC.

This clone appeared once. The chain recombines TRBV18 with TRBJ1-1, with unresolved D. CDR1 KGHSH and CDR2 LQKENI come from the germline V gene. The CDR3 is made up of 16 amino acids. V was cut by 3 bases and J by 1 base, with 15 bases left in between. The CDR3 DNA is TGTGCCAGCTCACCGTCCTCGAGGGTGGAGAACACTGAAGCTTTCTTT. Its translation: CASSPSSRVENTEAFF.

The V gene is TRBV13, the J gene TRBJ1-2; unclear D gene. The CDR3 runs to 13 residues. V was clipped by 3 bases and J by 8 bases, with 13 bases between them. Looked up from germline, CDR1 is PRHDT and CDR2 is FYEKMQ (reference sequence). CDR3 region: CASSLADAMGYTF. The CDR3 DNA is TGTGCCAGCAGCTTGGCGGACGCCATGGGCTACACCTTC.

The chain has TRBV27 and TRBJ2-7; TRBD1 matches at 7 bases. V dropped 5 bases and J dropped 3; count of bases not matched to a gene: 4. The V gene's germline CDR1 is MNHEY and CDR2 SMNVEV (reference sequence). The CDR3 has 13 amino acids. The DNA for the CDR3 is TGTGCCAGCAGTCGACAGGGTGGCTACGAGCAGTACTTC. Its translation is CASSRQGGYEQYF.

The rearrangement joins TRBV30 to TRBJ2-7; the D is unclear. Germline-derived CDR1 and CDR2 are GTSNPN and SVGIG (reference sequence). V was shortened by 0 bases and J by 3 bases, with 6 bases between the two germline ends. This CDR3 comprises 12 residues. As DNA, the CDR3 is TGTGCCTGGAGTGTCCGAATCTACGAGCAGTACTTC. It encodes CAWSVRIYEQYF.